This T cell receptor beta chain comes out of a study of shared T cell receptors in the human thymus. V lost 4 bases and J lost 2, with 14 bases in between. The CDR3 covers 15 residues. Germline V CDR1 and CDR2: SGDLS, YYNGEE. Generated by immunoSEQ multiplex PCR, the TCRdb table keeps only in-frame clones and is missing some. The sample shows 700,000 or so clones, 70% to 90% of them seen only once. This sample also belongs to another study, concerning human thymus T cells. As that report states: From resections taken during corrective heart surgery, the thymus tissue was obtained. Within thymic and blood repertoires, V and J gene usage appeared to be biased. Highly overlapping thymic repertoires in unrelated individuals were reported by related research.

The sequence derives from a girl in the first two years of life with a congenital heart defect. The chain uses TRBV9 and TRBJ2-3, with D tentatively TRBD2 (7 bases). Sequencing was done on a sample of thymocytes. CDR3 nucleotides: TGTGCCAGCAGCAAGGGGGGGGACCACACAGATACGCAGTATTTT. This gives the protein CASSKGGDHTDTQYF.